The TCR beta chain described here comes from a study of T cell changes during pregnancy in multiple sclerosis. V shed 7 bases and J 7 bases; nucleotides not matched to a gene: 6. The CDR3 length is 12 residues. Germline CDR1 is SQVTM and CDR2 is ANQGSEA. Sequencing used immunoSEQ multiplex PCR; TCRdb keeps in-frame clones, though not all of them. The repertoire holds 70,000 or so clones, 91% seen once, with 0.7% in the top ten. The receptor was derived from a female donor in good health, enrolled as a control in a pregnancy study. The chain uses TRBV29-1 and TRBJ2-1; 8 nucleotides match TRBD2. The starting material was peripheral blood, obtained in the third trimester of pregnancy. DNA for the CDR3: TGCAGCGCATCATCGGGGGGGAATGAGCAGTTCTTC. Its translation: CSASSGGNEQFF.